These 14 T cell receptor beta chains were sequenced from one sample in a study of cytomegalovirus exposure and HLA in healthy donors (dated by TCRdb to about 2017). The method behind the library was the immunoSEQ multiplex PCR assay. Drawn from immuneACCESS, this table holds only the in-frame rearrangements with V and J called that TCRdb kept. Clones are partly lost; checked studies trace under half to an unresolved V gene and leave the rest unexplained. The sample table shows about 120,000 clones, and 89% are seen once. The top ten clones comprise 0.95% to 1.5% of the sample. The sequenced sample consisted of PBMCs. The receptors stem from a woman younger than 35 in good health and CMV-seronegative.

The chain links TRBV9 to TRBJ2-5; 8 bases map to TRBD1. V gave up 3 bases and J gave up 3 bases; unmatched junction bases: 10. The CDR3 runs 16 residues. Germline CDR1 is SGDLS and CDR2 is YYNGEE. The CDR3 bases are TGTGCCAGCAGCGCTACAGGGGGATCCCTAAAAGAGACCCAGTACTTC. This sequence encodes CASSATGGSLKETQYF.

J is TRBJ2-7 and V is TRBV27; TRBD2 agrees at 9 bases. This CDR3 is 14 amino acids long. Trimming at V came to 2 bases and at J to 3 bases, leaving 2 bases not matched to a gene. In germline, CDR1 is MNHEY, CDR2 SMNVEV (reference sequence). CDR3 coding DNA: TGTGCCAGCAGTTTAAGCGGGGGGCTCTACGAGCAGTACTTC. Translated: CASSLSGGLYEQYF.

This chain links TRBV2 with TRBJ1-1, with unresolved D. V was trimmed by 8 bases and J by 4 bases, leaving 14 bases between them. This CDR3 spans 13 amino acids. From germline, CDR1 is SNHLY and CDR2 FYNNEI. DNA for the CDR3: TGTGCCAGCCATTCTGAGGTTTCCACTGAAGCTTTCTTT. Its protein is CASHSEVSTEAFF.

The chain employs TRBV7-2 and TRBJ2-7; 7 nucleotides line up with TRBD2. The CDR3 is made up of 15 amino acids. The germline V gene has CDR1 SGHTA and CDR2 FQGNSA. V trimming: 2 bases; J trimming: 0 bases; junction bases outside the gene matches: 4. CDR3 sequence: CASSLFPGGSYEQYF. CDR3 DNA: TGTGCCAGCAGCTTATTTCCGGGGGGCTCCTACGAGCAGTACTTC. Full variable domain (missing parts from reference TRBV7-2 and TRBJ2-7): GAGVSQSPSNKVTEKGKDVELRCDPISGHTALYWYRQSLGQGLEFLIYFQGNSAPDKSGLPSDRFSAERTGGSVSTLTIQRTQQEDSAVYLCASSLFPGGSYEQYFGPGTRLTVT.

To note about this clone: The junction does not match germline at one end; this may be a read error. This rearrangement joins TRBV27 to TRBJ2-4, with 8 bases fitting TRBD2. Germline V lookup: CDR1 MNHEY, CDR2 SMNVEV (reference sequence). This CDR3 has 18 amino acids. This chain's CDR3 is CASSFGARGLGTKTIQYF. CDR3 DNA: TGTGCCAGCAGTTTTGGGGCGAGGGGACTAGGGACCAAAACCATTCAGTACTTC.

CDR3 coding DNA: TGCGCCAGCAGCGCGCGCAGCACAGATACGCAGTATTTT. It encodes CASSARSTDTQYF. The chain employs TRBV10-1 and TRBJ2-3; D is undetermined. Germline V gives CDR1 WNHNN, CDR2 SYGVQD (reference sequence). Trimming removed 6 bases at V and 0 bases at J, with 7 bases between. This CDR3 comprises 13 residues.

This chain joins TRBV9 and TRBJ2-5; possibly TRBD1 for D (6 bases). CDR1 is SGDLS, CDR2 YYNGEE, per germline. This CDR3 is 16 amino acids long. Trimming left V 0 bases short and J 3 bases short, with 15 bases between. CDR3 bases: TGTGCCAGCAGCGTAGGCGGCCAGGGGCTGGAAGAGACCCAGTACTTC. Its translation is CASSVGGQGLEETQYF.

The rearrangement uses TRBV6-6 and TRBJ2-5, with D unresolved. The V end was cut by 8 bases, the J end by 1 base, with 8 bases between. CDR3 length equals 12 residues. Germline V gene lookup returns CDR1 MNHNY and CDR2 SVGAGI (reference sequence). CDR3 protein: CASLGSQETQYF. DNA of the CDR3: TGTGCCAGCCTTGGCAGCCAAGAGACCCAGTACTTC.

CDR3 loop: CASSLVSYTGELFF. The CDR3 DNA reads as TGTGCCAGCAGCTTAGTTTCCTATACCGGGGAGCTGTTTTTT. The chain uses TRBV11-2 and TRBJ2-2; no clear D. The CDR3 length is 14 residues. In germline, CDR1 is SGHAT, CDR2 FQNNGV. V lost 1 base and J lost 5, with 8 bases in between.

The rearrangement uses TRBV5-1 and TRBJ2-3; TRBD1 matches at 9 bases. With 1 base clipped from V and 1 base from J, the junction kept 1 base outside the gene matches. CDR1 and CDR2 (germline): SGHRS, YFSETQ. The CDR3 runs to 15 residues. CDR3 in DNA: TGCGCCAGCAGCTTGTGGGACAGGGGCACAGATACGCAGTATTTT. Amino acid sequence: CASSLWDRGTDTQYF.

The rearrangement links TRBV18 to TRBJ2-7; 9 bases fit TRBD1. This CDR3 has 15 residues. Germline values: CDR1 KGHSH, CDR2 LQKENI. Trimming cost V 6 bases and J 5 bases; bases outside gene matches: 11. CDR3 amino acids: CASSPPTRQGDEQYF. CDR3 coding DNA: TGTGCCAGCTCGCCCCCCACGAGACAGGGGGACGAGCAGTACTTC.

The chain couples TRBV5-5 to TRBJ1-2; D is ambiguous. Trimming left V 2 bases short and J 5 bases short, with 16 bases between. The germline CDR1 and CDR2 sequences are SGHKS and YYEKEE (reference sequence). The CDR3 spans 15 residues. The CDR3 DNA sequence: TGTGCCAGCAGCTTCCGCGACGGAGGCTTTTATGGCTACACCTTC. Residues: CASSFRDGGFYGYTF.

V is TRBV9 and J is TRBJ1-1, with D maybe TRBD1 (6 bases). The germline V gene encodes CDR1 SGDLS and CDR2 YYNGEE. The length of the CDR3 is 18 residues. Trimming left V 0 bases short and J 0 bases short, with 18 bases between. DNA for the CDR3: TGTGCCAGCAGCGTAGCTACTTTGGGGGCTGGAGTGAACACTGAAGCTTTCTTT. It is translated as CASSVATLGAGVNTEAFF.

CDR3 region: CASSWDNTDGYTF. DNA for the CDR3: TGTGCCAGCAGCTGGGACAATACGGATGGCTACACCTTC. J is TRBJ1-2 and V is TRBV5-4, with D perhaps TRBD1 (6 bases). There are 13 residues in the CDR3. The V and J ends lost 3 bases and 6 bases respectively, with 12 bases between them. CDR1 is SGHNT, CDR2 YYREEE, per germline (reference sequence).